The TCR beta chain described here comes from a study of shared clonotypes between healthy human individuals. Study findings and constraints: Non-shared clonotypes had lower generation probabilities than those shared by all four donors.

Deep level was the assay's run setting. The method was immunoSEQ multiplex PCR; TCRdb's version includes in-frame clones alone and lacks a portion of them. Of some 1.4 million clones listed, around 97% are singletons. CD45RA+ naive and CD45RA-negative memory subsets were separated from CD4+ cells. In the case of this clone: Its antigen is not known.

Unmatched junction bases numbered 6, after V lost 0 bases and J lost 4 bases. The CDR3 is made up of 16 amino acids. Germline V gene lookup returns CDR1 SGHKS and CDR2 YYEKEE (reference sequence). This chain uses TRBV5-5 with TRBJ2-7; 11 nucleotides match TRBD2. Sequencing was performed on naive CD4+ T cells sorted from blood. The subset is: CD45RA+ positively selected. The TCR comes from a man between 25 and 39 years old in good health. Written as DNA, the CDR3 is TGTGCCAGCAGCTTGGTACTAGCGGGAGTTGGGTACGAGCAGTACTTC. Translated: CASSLVLAGVGYEQYF.